The 18 T cell receptor beta chains below come from one sample, sequenced in a study of lymphopenia after photon versus proton radiotherapy. Clones were read by immunoSEQ multiplex PCR, and TCRdb kept only the in-frame ones, dropping some. The sample holds tens of thousands of clones, about four fifths seen once. The sequences come from peripheral blood, collected from a patient treated with proton-based radiotherapy. These receptor sequences come from a woman in her 70s with pancreatic cancer.

The chain uses TRBV9 and TRBJ1-1; D gene uncertain. Trimming took 1 base from V and 11 from J, leaving 21 bases between them. CDR3 length equals 15 residues. From germline, CDR1 is SGDLS and CDR2 YYNGEE. Written as DNA, the CDR3 is TGTGCCAGCAGCGTAAGTTGGGCGGATGGGAGAGGGGCTTTCTTT. Translation: CASSVSWADGRGAFF.

This clone was counted only a few times. The chain couples TRBV28 to TRBJ2-1; 10 bases are shared with TRBD2. The V gene end was trimmed by 3 bases and the J gene end by 5 bases; junction bases not matched to a gene: 7. The CDR3 length is 16 residues. Germline V gives CDR1 MDHEN, CDR2 SYDVKM. The CDR3 here is CASSFTRTSGNNEQFF. The CDR3 DNA sequence: TGTGCCAGCAGTTTTACAAGGACTAGCGGAAACAATGAGCAGTTCTTC.

The V call is TRBV28, the J call TRBJ2-7; 12 bases align to TRBD1. Germline V CDR1 and CDR2: MDHEN, SYDVKM. Trimming removed 7 bases from V and 5 bases from J; junction bases left unmatched: 6. The CDR3 extends over 14 amino acids. Here the CDR3 DNA reads TGTGCCAGCACTCCGGGACAGGGGGCTCACGAGCAGTACTTC. This gives the protein CASTPGQGAHEQYF.

V usage is TRBV9 and J usage is TRBJ2-6; D gene ambiguous. V lost 3 bases to trimming and J lost 0 bases, with 7 bases between them. This CDR3 is built from 15 residues. Germline CDR1 SGDLS, CDR2 YYNGEE. The CDR3 is CASSATGSGANVLTF. In nucleotides, the CDR3 is TGTGCCAGCAGCGCCACGGGCTCTGGGGCCAACGTCCTGACTTTC.

J is TRBJ2-1 and V is TRBV10-3, with 8 bases lining up with TRBD2. V was pared by 0 bases and J by 7 bases, with 8 bases of the junction left unmatched. This CDR3 contains 16 residues. CDR1 ENHRY and CDR2 SYGVKD come from the germline V gene. In DNA, the CDR3 is TGTGCCATCAGTGAGTCTCCAGCGGGAGTCAGTAATGAGCAGTTCTTC. Translated: CAISESPAGVSNEQFF.

In its sample, this clone was seen a few times. The CDR3 is CASSSGQNTEAFF. Here the CDR3 DNA reads TGTGCCAGCAGCTCCGGCCAGAACACTGAAGCTTTCTTT. The chain employs TRBV11-3 and TRBJ1-1, with no clear D. The CDR3 has 13 amino acids. Trimming took 4 bases from V and 1 from J, leaving 7 bases between them. From germline, CDR1 is SGHNT and CDR2 YENEEA.

J is TRBJ2-3 and V is TRBV7-3; either TRBD1 or TRBD2 may supply D (6 bases each). Trimming shortened V by 5 bases and J by 2 bases, and 23 bases separated the two germline ends. Per the germline V gene, CDR1 is SGHTA and CDR2 is FQGTGA. This CDR3 is 18 amino acids long. This chain's CDR3 is CASSTALTGTGITDTQYF. The CDR3 region has the DNA TGTGCCAGCAGCACTGCCTTAACAGGGACTGGAATCACAGATACGCAGTATTTT.

The rearrangement joins TRBV7-2 to TRBJ1-1; 7 nucleotides match TRBD1. The trim removed 0 bases at V and 3 bases at J, leaving 10 bases unmatched. This CDR3 is built from 17 residues. Germline CDR1 SGHTA, CDR2 FQGNSA. CDR3 residues: CASSLAGQARRDTEAFF. The CDR3, as DNA: TGTGCCAGCAGCTTAGCCGGACAGGCGCGGAGAGACACTGAAGCTTTCTTT.

This clone is labeled large. The V gene is TRBV19, the J gene TRBJ2-1; a weak D match, TRBD2 (6 bases). In germline, CDR1 is LNHDA, CDR2 SQIVND (reference sequence). The germline V and J ends were trimmed by 1 base and 6 bases, with 13 bases remaining between them. The CDR3 covers 15 residues. The CDR3 coding sequence is TGTGCCAGTAGTATAGGACCACTAGCAGTCAATGAGCAGTTCTTC. Its protein is CASSIGPLAVNEQFF.

The genes are TRBV30 and TRBJ1-1, with TRBD1 matching 8 bases. From germline, CDR1 is GTSNPN and CDR2 SVGIG (reference sequence). V was clipped by 1 base and J by 4 bases; unmatched bases: 2. The CDR3 has 13 residues. CDR3 sequence reads: CAWSGTGSTEAFF. CDR3 in DNA: TGTGCCTGGAGTGGGACAGGGTCCACTGAAGCTTTCTTT.

Judged by abundance, this clone is medium-sized (0.01 to 0.1%). This rearrangement joins TRBV27 to TRBJ1-6, with a weak D call TRBD1 (5 bases). The CDR3 consists of 14 residues. Per germline, CDR1 MNHEY and CDR2 SMNVEV (reference sequence). V shed 4 bases and J shed 5 bases, with 9 bases lying between them. CDR3 DNA sequence: TGTGCCAGCAGTTCGACAGCAGATAATTCACCCCTCCACTTT. This gives the protein CASSSTADNSPLHF.

The chain uses TRBV11-2 and TRBJ2-7, with a possible D match to TRBD1 (6 bases). With 6 bases removed from V and 2 bases from J, the gap between germline ends came to 11 bases. This CDR3 has 13 amino acids. CDR1 and CDR2 (germline): SGHAT, FQNNGV. CDR3 residues: CASRPTGTYEQYF. The CDR3 nucleotides are TGTGCCAGCAGGCCCACAGGGACCTACGAGCAGTACTTC.

The chain couples TRBV4-3 to TRBJ2-3; TRBD2 is a possible D gene (5 bases). Germline-derived CDR1 and CDR2 are LGHNA and YSLEER. The V and J ends lost 5 bases and 6 bases respectively, with 12 bases between them. The CDR3 is 13 amino acids. The CDR3, as DNA: TGCGCCAGCAGCGCCGAGGGTCGGGATACGCAGTATTTT. Protein: CASSAEGRDTQYF.

As for this clone: The identical CDR3 is also encoded by other nucleotide sequences in the sample. V usage is TRBV15 and J usage is TRBJ2-1; D is possibly TRBD2 (6 bases). The CDR3 extends over 14 amino acids. The V gene's germline CDR1 is LNHNV and CDR2 YYDKDF (reference sequence). V was trimmed by 0 bases and J by 5 bases, leaving 8 bases between them. CDR3 in DNA: TGTGCCACCAGCAGAGATGGGGGGAACAATGAGCAGTTCTTC. The encoded protein is CATSRDGGNNEQFF. The variable domain in full, with the rest retrieved from reference TRBV15 and TRBJ2-1, is DAMVIQNPRYQVTQFGKPVTLSCSQTLNHNVMYWYQQKSSQAPKLLFHYYDKDFNNEADTPDNFQSRRPNTSFCFLDIRSPGLGDTAMYLCATSRDGGNNEQFFGPGTRLTVL.

This chain links TRBV11-2 with TRBJ2-7; 8 bases line up with TRBD1. V gave up 1 base and J gave up 5 bases; unmatched junction bases: 10. This CDR3 has 16 residues. Germline lookup yields CDR1 SGHAT and CDR2 FQNNGV. The CDR3 loop is CASSLALGTGANEQYF. The CDR3 DNA sequence: TGTGCCAGCAGCTTAGCCCTGGGGACAGGAGCAAACGAGCAGTACTTC.

The chain couples TRBV11-3 to TRBJ2-7; D might be TRBD1 (5 bases). CDR3 length equals 15 residues. Trimming left V 5 bases short and J 3 bases short, with 17 bases between. Germline lookup yields CDR1 SGHNT and CDR2 YENEEA. The CDR3 reads CASSPQGGLNYEQYF. The CDR3 DNA follows: TGTGCCAGCAGCCCGCAGGGTGGTCTAAACTACGAGCAGTACTTC.

The chain carries TRBV9 and TRBJ2-2; 10 positions match TRBD1. CDR1 is SGDLS, CDR2 YYNGEE, per germline. The junction had 10 bases not matched to a gene; V was cut back by 2 bases and J by 6 bases. The CDR3 is 17 residues long. For the CDR3, the DNA is TGTGCCAGCAGCGTGAGGGTTAGGGGGACAGGGGCCGGGGAGCTGTTTTTT. As protein: CASSVRVRGTGAGELFF.

The chain links TRBV7-9 to TRBJ2-7; 14 bases align to TRBD2. V shed 5 bases and J 0 bases; nucleotides not matched to a gene: 3. The CDR3 contains 16 residues. Germline loops: CDR1 SEHNR, CDR2 FQNEAQ (reference sequence). CDR3 sequence (DNA): TGTGCCAGCAGCCGACTAGCGGGAGGGCCCTCCTACGAGCAGTACTTC. This codes for CASSRLAGGPSYEQYF.